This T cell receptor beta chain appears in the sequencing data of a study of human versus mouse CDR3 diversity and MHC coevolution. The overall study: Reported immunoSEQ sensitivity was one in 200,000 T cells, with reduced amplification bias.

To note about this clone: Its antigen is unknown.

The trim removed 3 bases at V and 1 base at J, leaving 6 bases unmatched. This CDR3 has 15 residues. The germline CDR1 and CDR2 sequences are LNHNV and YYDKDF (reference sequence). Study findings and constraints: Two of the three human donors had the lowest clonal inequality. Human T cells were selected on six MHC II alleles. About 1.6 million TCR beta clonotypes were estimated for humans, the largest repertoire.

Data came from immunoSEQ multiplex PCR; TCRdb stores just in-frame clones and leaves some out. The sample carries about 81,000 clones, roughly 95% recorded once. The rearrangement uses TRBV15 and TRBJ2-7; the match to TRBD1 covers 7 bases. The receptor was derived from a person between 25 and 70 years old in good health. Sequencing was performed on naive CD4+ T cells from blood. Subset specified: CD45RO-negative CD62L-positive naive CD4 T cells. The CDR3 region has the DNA TGTGCCACCAGCAGTCAGGGGGACCTATCCTACGAGCAGTACTTC. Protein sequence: CATSSQGDLSYEQYF.